The 9 T cell receptor beta chains presented below share a single source sample, sequenced in a study of PD-L1 blockade in urothelial cancer (dated by TCRdb to 2016 to 2017). Reading the label with the study, this specimen's time point is: peripheral blood 6 weeks after treatment start. The library was generated by the immunoSEQ multiplex PCR assay. In TCRdb, the immuneACCESS table is reduced to in-frame sequences with V and J assigned. These tables do not hold every clone; where another copy was compared, an unresolved V gene accounts for under half, and the others remain unexplained. The sample profile shows about 29,000 clones; 84% of them were found once. The ten largest make up just under 3% of the sample. The material was PBMCs, obtained around atezolizumab (anti-PD-L1) treatment. The source of these receptors is a man aged 65-85 years with urothelial cancer.

V is TRBV28 and J is TRBJ2-3; D is possibly TRBD2 (6 bases). Germline V CDR1 and CDR2: MDHEN, SYDVKM. The CDR3 has 14 amino acids. V dropped 5 bases and J dropped 6 bases, with 15 bases sitting between them. The CDR3 DNA reads TGTGCCAGCAGTCCACGGAGGGAGTCGGATACGCAGTATTTT. It translates to CASSPRRESDTQYF.

This clone is a singleton in its sample. The genes are TRBV9 and TRBJ2-2; 8 nucleotides agree with TRBD1. Germline CDR1 and CDR2: SGDLS and YYNGEE. This CDR3 is 16 amino acids long. Trimming took 3 bases from V and 5 from J; bases not matched to a gene: 9. DNA for the CDR3: TGTGCCAGCAGCGCCCAGGACAGGGCGGGGACCGGGGAGCTGTTTTTT. Residues: CASSAQDRAGTGELFF.

V and J are TRBV7-6 and TRBJ2-1; no definite D call. V lost 4 bases, J lost 8 bases, and 12 bases lay in between. Germline V gene lookup returns CDR1 SGHVS and CDR2 FNYEAQ. The CDR3 has 13 residues. The CDR3 DNA sequence: TGTGCCAGCAGCTCCAGACAAAGAGATGAGCAGTTCTTC. The encoded protein is CASSSRQRDEQFF.

A note on this clone: A much larger clone differs from this one at a single base, so this may be a read error. V gene TRBV6-5 combines with J gene TRBJ1-3; D not resolved. There are 15 residues in the CDR3. Germline V gives CDR1 MNHEY, CDR2 SVGAGI. CDR3 coding DNA: TGTACCAGCAGCCTAAGTGAGGCACTTGGAAACACCATATATTTT. It codes for CTSSLSEALGNTIYF.

The V call is TRBV27, the J call TRBJ1-3; D is perhaps TRBD1 (5 bases). V was trimmed by 8 bases and J by 0 bases, leaving 17 bases between them. The germline CDR1 and CDR2 sequences are MNHEY and SMNVEV (reference sequence). This CDR3 region has 16 residues. This chain's CDR3 is CASRRGGAISGNTIYF. The CDR3 nucleotides are TGTGCCAGCCGCCGGGGAGGGGCAATCTCTGGAAACACCATATATTTT.

The chain recombines TRBV7-9 with TRBJ2-3, with D perhaps TRBD2 (6 bases). Germline V lookup: CDR1 SEHNR, CDR2 FQNEAQ (reference sequence). The CDR3 loop spans 15 amino acids. V was trimmed by 0 bases and J by 0 bases, leaving 7 bases between them. This CDR3 is CASSLAGTSTDTQYF. In DNA form, the CDR3 reads TGTGCCAGCAGCTTAGCAGGGACTAGCACAGATACGCAGTATTTT.

The chain joins TRBV9 to TRBJ2-1, with TRBD2 matching 8 bases. This CDR3 region has 15 residues. The V segment lost 3 bases and the J segment 6 bases; nucleotides outside the gene matches: 8. CDR1 is SGDLS, CDR2 YYNGEE, per germline. The CDR3 sequence is CASSAYRGGPNEQFF. The CDR3 bases are TGTGCCAGCAGCGCCTACCGGGGGGGCCCCAATGAGCAGTTCTTC.

This chain links TRBV5-1 with TRBJ2-5; 7 bases agree with TRBD2. J gave up 5 bases and V 3 bases, and 7 bases lay outside the gene matches. CDR3 size: 14 residues. Germline V lookup: CDR1 SGHRS, CDR2 YFSETQ. CDR3 protein: CASSSSGVGETQYF. The CDR3 DNA is TGCGCCAGCAGCTCAAGCGGGGTCGGGGAGACCCAGTACTTC.

This clone has just a few counts. The chain uses TRBV4-1 and TRBJ2-2; 14 nucleotides align to TRBD2. Germline V CDR1 and CDR2: MGHRA, YSYEKL. CDR3 length: 18 residues. V trimming: 3 bases; J trimming: 5 bases; junction bases outside the gene matches: 8. CDR3 sequence: CASSHGGLAGVGTGELFF. CDR3 DNA: TGCGCCAGCAGCCATGGGGGACTAGCGGGAGTCGGTACCGGGGAGCTGTTTTTT.